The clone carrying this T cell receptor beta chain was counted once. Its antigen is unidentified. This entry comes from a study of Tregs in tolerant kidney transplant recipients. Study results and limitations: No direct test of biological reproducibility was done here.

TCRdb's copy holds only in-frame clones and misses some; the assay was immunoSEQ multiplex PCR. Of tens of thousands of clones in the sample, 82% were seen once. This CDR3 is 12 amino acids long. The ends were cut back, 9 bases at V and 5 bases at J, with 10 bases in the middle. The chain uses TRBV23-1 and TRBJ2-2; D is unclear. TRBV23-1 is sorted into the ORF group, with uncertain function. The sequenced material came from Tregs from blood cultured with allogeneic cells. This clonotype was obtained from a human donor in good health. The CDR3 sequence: CARSKLTGELFF. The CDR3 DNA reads TGCGCCAGATCGAAGTTGACCGGGGAGCTGTTTTTT.